This T cell receptor beta chain was observed in a study of blood T cell repertoires in COVID-19. In the study overall: The United States, Italy and Spain were the sources of the acute and convalescent COVID-19 samples.

Per the original data handling: The authors estimated nucleated cell counts from reference gene primer amplification. Sequencing was performed with immunoSEQ multiplex PCR; in TCRdb, only in-frame clones are kept and a portion is missing. Clone size and the V and J calls come from that table; the DNA yielded D and trimming. Of tens of thousands of clones in the sample, approximately 91% are singletons; the top ten hold about 10%. Sequencing was done on a sample of peripheral blood. This TCR came from a human donor in a cohort sampled during active COVID-19. The donor label of this sample is uncertain.

CDR3 loop: CASSLSRDTEAFF. The CDR3 region has the DNA TGTGCCAGCAGTTTATCGAGGGACACTGAAGCTTTCTTT. The chain carries TRBV27 and TRBJ1-1, with unresolved D. Trimming took off 0 bases at V and 3 bases at J, with 5 bases between the two ends. CDR1 MNHEY and CDR2 SMNVEV come from the germline V gene (reference sequence). The CDR3 extends over 13 amino acids.